This entry describes one T cell receptor (beta chain). These data originate in a study of blood T cell repertoires in COVID-19. On the study more broadly: Spain, Italy and the United States supplied samples that represented acute and convalescent COVID-19. PBMCs, B-cell-depleted T cells, or T cells provided the cDNA or gDNA that made up the material.

Germline V lookup: CDR1 MNHGY, CDR2 SAAAGT. V lost 7 bases and J 2 bases, leaving 37 bases between the germline ends. This CDR3 region has 22 residues. Per the authors' pipeline: Amplifying reference gene primers gave estimates of nucleated cell counts. Only in-frame clones appear in the TCRdb table, and some are missing; sequencing was by immunoSEQ multiplex PCR. V, J and clone size derive from that table, while D and trimming were established from the DNA sequence. The table shows around 9,200 clones, with 86% occurring only once. V is TRBV6-8 and J is TRBJ2-3, with D possibly matching TRBD1 (10 bases). Input material: peripheral blood. The clonotype originates from a man between 60 and 70 years old with acute or convalescent COVID-19. The CDR3 DNA sequence: TGTGCCAGCATGGGGGACGGGACAGGGGAAGTAAGGCGGGAGGGCCTCACAGATACGCAGTATTTT. It codes for CASMGDGTGEVRREGLTDTQYF.